These 3 T cell receptor beta chains were sequenced from one sample in a study of shared clonotypes between healthy human individuals. Profiling relied on immunoSEQ multiplex PCR, and the TCRdb table lists in-frame clones only, not all of them. The profile covers roughly 2.1 million clones, with about 93% appearing a single time and 1.5% to 2% taken by the ten largest. CD45RO-negative CD8 cells positively selected for CCR7 made up the naive population, which excluded terminally differentiated effector memory CD45RA+ cells. Sample: naive CD8+ T cells from PBMCs. The receptors come from a young man in good health. Some clones in this sample may be carry-over from other donors' samples.

This chain uses TRBV5-4 with TRBJ2-5; TRBD1 aligns across 8 bases. V trimming: 3 bases; J trimming: 5 bases; junction bases outside the gene matches: 6. The germline V gene encodes CDR1 SGHNT and CDR2 YYREEE (reference sequence). The CDR3 loop spans 14 amino acids. The CDR3 bases are TGTGCCAGCAGCTCCCGGACAGGGAGTGAGACCCAGTACTTC. This translates into CASSSRTGSETQYF.

The V gene is TRBV7-9, the J gene TRBJ2-1; 8 nucleotides match TRBD2. The V segment lost 1 base and the J segment 10 bases; nucleotides outside the gene matches: 9. The CDR3 contains 15 residues. Germline V gives CDR1 SEHNR, CDR2 FQNEAQ (reference sequence). The CDR3 sequence is CASSLGGGLGSEQFF. In nucleotides, the CDR3 is TGTGCCAGCAGCTTAGGGGGGGGACTAGGCTCGGAGCAGTTCTTC.

In regard to this clone: Additional DNA sequences in this sample encode the identical CDR3. This chain links TRBV7-8 with TRBJ2-7; the match to TRBD2 covers 12 bases. The CDR3 extends over 15 amino acids. With 5 bases clipped from V and 2 bases from J, the junction kept 4 bases outside the gene matches. Germline CDR1 and CDR2: SGHVS and FQNEAQ. CDR3 nucleotide sequence: TGTGCCAGCAGCCCGGGACTAGCGGGTCCCTACGAGCAGTACTTC. Protein product: CASSPGLAGPYEQYF.